Sequencing of this T cell receptor (beta chain) was carried out in a study of read filtering for tumor transcriptome and immune sequencing. Study in general: The cohort had 17 men and approximately 13 women aged about 47 to 80, mean around 63 years. After DNase treatment, RNA was made into whole-transcriptome libraries.

Germline values: CDR1 MNHEY, CDR2 SVGEGT. This CDR3 spans 13 amino acids. With 8 bases removed from V and 1 base from J, the gap between germline ends came to 12 bases. On this clonotype: The antigen remains unidentified. Just one base apart from a much larger clone, this may be a read error.

This library used around 0.4 ug RNA and molecular barcoded adaptors spanning alpha/delta and beta/gamma chains. TCRdb reprocessed the reads via MiXCR and lists one record per CDR3 protein. This table holds 100,000 to 150,000 distinct CDR3 sequences, 13% found once. Study outcomes and limitations: Sorted CD138-negative bone marrow cells were not purified T cells. Dropping single-read clonotypes raised IR-seq and RNA-seq shared-clonotype correlation.

Sequences were obtained from a population of CD138-negative cells sorted from bone marrow. The chain recombines TRBV6-2 or TRBV6-3 with TRBJ2-7, with D perhaps TRBD1 or TRBD2 (5 bases each). This receptor was obtained from a donor aged 40 or over with multiple myeloma. CDR3 protein: CASGWDGSYEQYF. In DNA, the CDR3 is TGTGCCAGCGGCTGGGACGGATCCTACGAGCAGTACTTC.